The T cell receptor (beta chain) described here comes from a study of blood T cells in healthy people across ages. Study-level results: In these data, TCR beta diversity tracked strongly with naive T cell percentage.

Sample-barcoded 5' priming and a J-beta primer mix drove a second PCR of roughly 6 to 12 cycles. MiXCR was run by TCRdb on the 5' RACE reads, yielding one entry per CDR3 protein. The top ten hold about a sixth of the sample, which has 650,000 to 1,000,000 distinct CDR3 sequences, about 47% seen once. About this clonotype: The target antigen is unknown.

The receptor's source is an elderly man in good health. The sample consisted of blood.

The CDR3 nucleotides are TGCGCCAGCAGCTTGCAGTTTGCGGGAGAGGAAGAGCAGTACTTC. This sequence encodes CASSLQFAGEEEQYF. The V call is TRBV5-1, the J call TRBJ2-7; 7 bases fit TRBD2. From germline, CDR1 is SGHRS and CDR2 YFSETQ. The CDR3 length is 15 residues. V lost 1 base and J lost 7; bases outside the gene matches: 11.